This T cell receptor (beta chain) was sequenced for a study of follicular helper T cells after annual influenza vaccination. In the study overall: Blood was drawn on days 0, 7 and 28 after vaccination.

Assay used: immunoSEQ multiplex PCR; TCRdb lists only in-frame clones, some missing. This sample has roughly 8,000 clones, with around four fifths found just once. Documented time point: 2014-2015 season, 7 days after vaccination. The sequence was collected from an adult who received the influenza vaccine. Source: CXCR5+ CD38- circulating T follicular helper cells from blood, taken 7 days after influenza vaccination. The sample's subset: circulating Tfh, non-naive CD4+CXCR5+PD-1+ (ICOS+CD38+ or ICOS-CD38-).

The CDR3 is CASSSGGDQNYGYTF. CDR3 coding DNA: TGTGCCAGCAGTTCCGGGGGGGACCAAAACTATGGCTACACCTTC. The chain has TRBV6-5 and TRBJ1-2; tentative D call: TRBD1 (5 bases). CDR3 size: 15 residues. The germline gives CDR1 MNHEY, CDR2 SVGAGI. V lost 4 bases and J lost 2, with 14 bases in between.